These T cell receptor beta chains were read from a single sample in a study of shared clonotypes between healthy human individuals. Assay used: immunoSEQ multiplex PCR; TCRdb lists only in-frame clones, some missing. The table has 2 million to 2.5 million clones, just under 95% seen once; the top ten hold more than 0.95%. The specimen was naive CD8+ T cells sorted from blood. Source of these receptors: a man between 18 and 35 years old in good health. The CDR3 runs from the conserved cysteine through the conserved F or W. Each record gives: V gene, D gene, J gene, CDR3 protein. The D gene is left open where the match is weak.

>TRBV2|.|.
CATSSPRTGAKNEQYF
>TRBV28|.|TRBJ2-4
CASSLTYLKGAKNIQYF
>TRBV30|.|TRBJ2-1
CAWSVVSSYNEQFF
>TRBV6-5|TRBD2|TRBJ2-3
CASTISGESADTQYF
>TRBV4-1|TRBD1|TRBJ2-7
CASSHSRGMNEQYF
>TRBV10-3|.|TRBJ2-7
CAISESGATVFENPYEQYF
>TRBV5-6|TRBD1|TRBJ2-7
CASSWDRGLAYEQYF
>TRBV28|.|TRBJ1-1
CASRLSNEAFF
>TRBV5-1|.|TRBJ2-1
CASSPVVHFKGSYNEQFF
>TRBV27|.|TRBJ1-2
CASSWDRNYGYTF
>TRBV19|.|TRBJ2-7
CASSVAVTYEQYF
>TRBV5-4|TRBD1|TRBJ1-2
CASSFTGQGWYGYTF
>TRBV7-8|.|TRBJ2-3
CASSLWGSTDTQYF
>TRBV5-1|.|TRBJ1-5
CASSLGSGQPQHF
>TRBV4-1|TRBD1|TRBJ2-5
CASSQGGTGKETQYF
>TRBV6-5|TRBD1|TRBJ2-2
CASEPGQGSGELFF
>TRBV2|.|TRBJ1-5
CASHPGPNQPQHF
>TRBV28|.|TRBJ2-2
CASSTDTVPGELFF
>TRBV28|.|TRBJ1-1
CASETRRMNTEAFF
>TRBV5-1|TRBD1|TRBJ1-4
CASSPWKGALTNEKLFF
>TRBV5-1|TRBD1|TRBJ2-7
CASSLGQGFYEQYF
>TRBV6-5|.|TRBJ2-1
CASSSNREGVYNEQFF
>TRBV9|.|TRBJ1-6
CASSVGGGSSYNSPLHF
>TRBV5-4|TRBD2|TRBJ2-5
CASTVSGATETQYF
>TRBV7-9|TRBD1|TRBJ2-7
CASSGGQGSSYEQYF
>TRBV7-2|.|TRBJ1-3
CASSEDWGEGNTIYF
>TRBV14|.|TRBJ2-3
CASSGTESTPDGTDTQYF
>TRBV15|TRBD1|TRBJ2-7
CATSRIGTGYEQYF
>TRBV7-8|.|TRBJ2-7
CASSFGGSYEQYF
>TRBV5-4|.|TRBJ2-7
CASRRGTESYEQYF
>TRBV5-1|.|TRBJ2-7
CASSLEGRPAGEQYF
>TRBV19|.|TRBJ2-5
CASCQGGETQYF
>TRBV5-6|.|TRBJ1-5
CASSWGGSQPQHF